This paragraph reports one TCR beta chain. Its antigen is not yet known. No base quality information exists; no much larger clone differs at one position. The data derive from a study of cytomegalovirus exposure and HLA in healthy donors (dated by TCRdb to about 2017). As for the study more broadly: An earlier analysis of about 530 of the donors reported 276 Gb of sequence data and around 110 million unique TCR beta sequences obtained from 180 million or so T cells. The study combined high-throughput TCR immunosequencing, statistical association of individual TCRs with disease status, and machine learning to predict cytomegalovirus infection status. Alongside the repertoire data, information on donor age, sex, ethnicity and CMV serostatus was compiled. Class I and class II HLA loci were covered by the typing at four-digit resolution. A later analysis re-analyzed previously published TCR beta repertoires from several hundred donors and added high-resolution HLA genotyping to study TCR occurrence patterns. All discovery cohort repertoires had been generated on a single sequencing platform. A later genetic analysis used genome-wide SNP genotypes for about 60% of the 666 donors, treating that subset as a discovery cohort. Rather than drawing on any new phenotypic data, the later analysis identified candidate immune exposures from TCR beta sequences and the way those sequences occurred across donors. Along with the roughly 610-subject first cohort, a separate validation cohort of over a hundred different subjects was used. About 330 gigabases of sequencing data and around 88 million unique TCR sequences made up an early release that covered some 640 HLA-typed donors. Several DR-DQ haplotypes were handled as single units for association and clustering because linkage in the cohort was strong. Of the roughly 410 genotyped donors, over 80% were placed in the genetic ancestry cluster associated with self-reported Caucasian donors. Among 300 to 450 genotyped donors of the cohort, an average of about 240,000 unique TCR beta nucleotide sequences were sequenced per donor, 15% to 20% of them non-productive. Typing coverage varied by locus: roughly 629-640 donors for A, B, C, DRB1 and DQB1; roughly 500 for DQA1; more than 600 for DPA1; 450 to 480 for DPB1. The study aimed to test whether signatures of past pathogen exposure could be identified by cataloging public T cell receptors. The T cell repertoires of some 670 subjects were profiled by immunosequencing and related to cytomegalovirus serostatus. An earlier analysis of roughly 580 of the donors used high-throughput TCR beta sequencing to judge whether each TCR beta V gene segment behaved as functional or pseudogenic.

Between the V and J ends, shortened by 2 bases and 2 bases respectively, the junction contains 10 bases. CDR1 KGHSH and CDR2 LQKENI were looked up in the germline V gene. The CDR3, cysteine through phenylalanine, is 14 amino acids long. Just the 42-base CDR3 DNA is kept, in frame starting at base 1. Study-wide conclusions, independent of this receptor: Because counts were too low, about 17 rarely observed V segments, including chromosome 9 orphons, were excluded from the earlier analysis of about 500 of the donors. For the cohort, immune exposure information was limited to CMV serostatus. A further reported finding was that TCR beta sequences accurately predicted the HLA-A and HLA-B alleles for most subjects in the first cohort. The presence/absence analyses assumed that sequencing depth was roughly uniform across donors, and that assumption may not be true. V-gene and J-gene trimming of TCR beta chains was associated with a missense DCLRE1C variant in a later genetic analysis, and the association was replicated in an independent cohort. Correlated functional status among segregating V segments might reflect linkage disequilibrium, but an unknown experimental factor could not be ruled out. It was suggested by the authors that the approach could potentially be generalized to other disease states and immunological phenotypes. In an earlier analysis of approximately 600 of the donors, most TCR beta V segments were observed in productive rearrangements about 87% or about 30% of the time, broadly matching IMGT annotations. In vitro tests confirmed that a few of the cytomegalovirus-associated TCR beta chains recognize cytomegalovirus antigens. A later analysis found that HLA-associated TCR beta chains were more clonally expanded and had lower generation probabilities than equally common non-associated chains. Because some donors lacked HLA typing at each locus, the association tests relied only on the typed subset. In a later analysis, several top co-occurrence clusters were reported to appear linked to parvovirus B19, influenza, CMV and Epstein-Barr virus. The study listed over 150 TCR beta chains as associated with cytomegalovirus. In both the original and validation cohorts, the classifier was reported to diagnose cytomegalovirus status with high specificity and sensitivity. When HLA alleles, especially DR and DQ, strongly co-occurred, TCR associations were difficult to assign to individual alleles. A later analysis associated about 16,000 TCR beta sequences with specific HLA alleles at a false discovery rate of 0.05. A later analysis found that most CMV-associated TCR beta chains appeared HLA-restricted, with HLA associations seemingly driven largely by CMV exposure. Most TCR sequences were observed very rarely across donors, whereas some public TCRs were present in many individuals. According to a later analysis, TCR association rates differed among HLA loci, with DRB1 alleles showing the most associated TCRs and HLA-C alleles showing the fewest. Because the 87-base-pair reads could not distinguish some IMGT-functional V segments, including TRBV6-2 and TRBV6-3, those segments were excluded. Compared with the approximately 670-donor mean, donors in an Asian-associated ancestry cluster had fewer N-insertions in productive TCRs, according to a later genetic analysis. In this cohort, only TCR beta chains were sequenced, and detectable features were limited by the absence of alpha or paired-chain data. A group of highly shared sequence variants was considered likely to be a technical artifact of the sequencing pipeline.

Library creation used the immunoSEQ multiplex PCR assay. For the multiplex PCR, a mixture combining 60 forward primers for TCR Vbeta segments and 13 reverse primers for TCR Jbeta segments was used. Amplification of the CDR3 region of rearranged TCR beta genes was performed with a multiplex PCR assay on genomic DNA. The amplified TCR beta libraries were sequenced on the Illumina HiSeq System as 87-base-pair reads. For the original study's pipeline: Across the roughly 670 repertoires, a later analysis counted 78 million or so unique TCR beta chains, 9 million to 14 million of which were shared by at least two donors. Raw reads were error-corrected and collapsed into unique sequences with a nearest-neighbor algorithm that merged closely related sequences to remove PCR and sequencing errors. To assign V, D and J gene segments, CDR3 sequences were aligned to IMGT reference sequences. Each retained sequence needed at least a six-nucleotide match to both a V gene segment and a J gene segment. Rearrangements were classified as productive when the CDR3 lacked stop codons and remained in frame with V and J, and all other rearrangements were classified as non-productive. Following IMGT convention, CDR3 was defined as the stretch from the second conserved V-encoded cysteine up to the conserved J-encoded phenylalanine. In an earlier analysis of roughly 580 of the donors, sequences lacking an unambiguous match to a single V gene segment were excluded. In an earlier analysis of 587 of the donors, a V segment was called functional when productive rearrangements were above 56.7%, and segregating when the standard deviation between donors exceeded 5%. To diagnose cytomegalovirus status from the catalog of TCR beta chain sequences, a statistical classification framework was built. A later analysis assigned V and J genes by comparing TCR nucleotide sequences with IMGT/GENE-DB human TR gene sequences. A later analysis assigned CDR3 sequences and most-parsimonious VDJ recombination scenarios with the TCRdist pipeline. A later analysis defined each TCR beta chain by its CDR3 amino acid sequence plus V-gene family, and excluded reads lacking a unique V-gene family. A later analysis removed roughly 590 highly shared, low-generation-probability nucleotide sequences to deal with suspected cross-contamination and a sequencing artifact. In a later analysis, a clonal expansion index for each public chain was calculated from normalized within-repertoire ranks of inferred template counts. Generation probabilities in a later analysis came from a VDJ recombination model fitted to out-of-frame rearrangements, and those results were checked against IGoR. A later analysis scored TCR-TCR, TCR-HLA and TCR-CMV co-occurrence with hypergeometric tests, applying a repertoire-size bias correction to TCR pairs. In a later analysis, false discovery rates were estimated by permuting HLA or CMV assignments 20 times. A later analysis grouped co-occurring TCRs with DBSCAN, adding TCRdist sequence similarity when clustering within HLA-allele-positive subsets. Repertoires with fewer than 30,000 or more than 120,000 public chains were left out of co-occurrence clustering, as were about five repertoires with anomalous nucleotide sharing. The immuneACCESS repertoire file appears here via TCRdb, limited to in-frame rearrangements. These files lack a portion of the clones; in checked studies, under half of the deficit traces to unresolved V genes, and the cause of the others is not known. V, J and clone size are taken as reported in that table, and D and trimming were inferred from the DNA itself. This sample has about 180,000 clones in its table, and about 77% of those were observed once. The ten biggest clones cover 2% to 2.5% of the sample.

The cohort consisted of approximately 670 healthy bone marrow donors. At the time of sampling, every cohort member was nominally healthy, though immune exposures that went unrecorded were likely present. The donor was CMV seronegative and belonged to the group of around 350 seronegative cohort members. A peripheral blood sample was collected from each donor, and TCR beta sequencing was performed on peripheral blood mononuclear cells. The Qiagen DNeasy Blood Extraction Kit was used to extract genomic DNA from the blood cell samples. The source material was PBMCs. This receptor was identified in a man in his sixties in good health and CMV-seronegative. The rearrangement combines TRBV18 with TRBJ2-7; TRBD1 is a possible D gene, resting on 6 matching bases. The DNA sequence is TGTGCCAGCTCACCATCGACAGGAGCCTACGAGCAGTACTTC. Its protein reads: CASSPSTGAYEQYF.